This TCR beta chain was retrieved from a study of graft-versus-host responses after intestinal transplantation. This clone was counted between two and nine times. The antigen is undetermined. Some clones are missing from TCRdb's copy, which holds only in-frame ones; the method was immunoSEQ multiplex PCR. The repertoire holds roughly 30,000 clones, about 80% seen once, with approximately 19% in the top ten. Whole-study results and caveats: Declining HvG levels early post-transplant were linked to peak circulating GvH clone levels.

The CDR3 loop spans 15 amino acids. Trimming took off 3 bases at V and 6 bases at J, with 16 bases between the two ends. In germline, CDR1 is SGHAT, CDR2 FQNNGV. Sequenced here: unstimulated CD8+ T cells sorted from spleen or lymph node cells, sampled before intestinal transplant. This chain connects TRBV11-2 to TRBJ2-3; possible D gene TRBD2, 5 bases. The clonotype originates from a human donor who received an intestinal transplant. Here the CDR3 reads CASSLVGENKDTQYF. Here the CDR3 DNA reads TGTGCCAGCAGCTTGGTGGGAGAAAACAAGGATACGCAGTATTTT.